Each of the 27 T cell receptor beta chains below was sequenced from the same sample in a study of vaccination effects on CD4 cells after COVID-19. These receptors have no identified antigens. It was after approximately 11 days of culture that CD4+ T cells were isolated. Sequencing was performed with immunoSEQ multiplex PCR; in TCRdb, only in-frame clones are kept and a portion is missing. In the table there are roughly 68,000 clones, approximately 70% of which are singletons. The sequencing used CD4+ T cells from PBMCs cultured without peptide, collected before COVID-19 vaccination. Receptors were obtained from a human donor who had a prior SARS-CoV-2 infection.

This rearrangement joins TRBV5-1 to TRBJ1-1, with TRBD1 as a possible D gene (5 bases). Germline V lookup: CDR1 SGHRS, CDR2 YFSETQ. V was cut by 5 bases and J by 0 bases, with 14 bases left in between. This CDR3 region has 15 residues. The CDR3 DNA reads TGCGCCAGCAGGCCTAGACAGCATATGAACACTGAAGCTTTCTTT. Translating it yields CASRPRQHMNTEAFF.

J is TRBJ1-6 and V is TRBV19; D unresolved. The CDR3 is made up of 15 amino acids. V was cut by 3 bases and J by 6 bases, with 12 bases left in between. Germline V gene lookup returns CDR1 LNHDA and CDR2 SQIVND (reference sequence). The CDR3 is CASSMGGRGNSPLHF. The CDR3 DNA follows: TGTGCCAGTAGTATGGGCGGGCGAGGTAATTCACCCCTCCACTTT.

This clone appeared a single time. The gene calls are TRBV27 and TRBJ2-3, with 10 bases that match TRBD2. The V gene's germline CDR1 is MNHEY and CDR2 SMNVEV (reference sequence). J gave up 2 bases and V 7 bases, and 6 bases lay outside the gene matches. This CDR3 contains 15 residues. CDR3 sequence: CASTRAGGITDTQYF. In DNA, the CDR3 is TGTGCCAGCACCCGAGCGGGAGGGATCACAGATACGCAGTATTTT.

This rearrangement joins TRBV27 to TRBJ2-6; possibly TRBD1 for D (5 bases). The CDR3 has 19 residues. Germline V gene lookup returns CDR1 MNHEY and CDR2 SMNVEV (reference sequence). Deletions cut 1 base from V and 0 bases from J, with 16 bases between. CDR3 region: CASSLLSAGLHSGANVLTF. As DNA, the CDR3 is TGTGCCAGCAGTTTATTGTCGGCAGGGTTACACTCTGGGGCCAACGTCCTGACTTTC.

This sequence joins TRBV3-1 (or the pseudogene TRBV3-2) and TRBJ2-3; D unclear. The V end lost 1 base, the J end lost 6 bases, and 11 bases lay between the germline ends. Germline CDR1 is LGHDT and CDR2 is YNNKEL (reference sequence). This CDR3 spans 14 amino acids. The CDR3 DNA sequence: TGTGCCAGCAGCCAAGGTCCCAACTCCGATACGCAGTATTTT. Encoded protein: CASSQGPNSDTQYF.

This clone has a handful of counts. The chain couples TRBV2 to TRBJ1-5; D not certain. The CDR3 covers 12 residues. V was trimmed by 6 bases and J by 9 bases, leaving 12 bases between them. Per germline, CDR1 SNHLY and CDR2 FYNNEI. The CDR3 loop is CASSRNPPPQHF. The CDR3 DNA sequence: TGTGCCAGCAGCCGTAACCCGCCGCCCCAGCATTTT.

The chain has TRBV19 and TRBJ2-3; 8 bases are shared with TRBD1. CDR1 and CDR2 (germline): LNHDA, SQIVND (reference sequence). V lost 4 bases and J lost 4; bases outside the gene matches: 10. CDR3 length: 16 amino acids. This CDR3 is CASSTSDRVSPDTQYF. The CDR3 DNA sequence: TGTGCCAGTAGTACGTCGGACAGGGTGTCCCCAGATACGCAGTATTTT.

This clone showed up just a few times. The chain combines TRBV19 with TRBJ1-2, with 8 bases that match TRBD1. Germline V gene lookup returns CDR1 LNHDA and CDR2 SQIVND (reference sequence). V lost 5 bases to trimming and J lost 8 bases; unmatched junction nucleotides: 16. The CDR3 contains 16 residues. CDR3 sequence reads: CASSLVAGGVHGGYTF. For the CDR3, the DNA is TGTGCCAGTAGTTTAGTGGCAGGGGGCGTGCACGGCGGCTACACCTTC.

The V gene is TRBV27, the J gene TRBJ2-5; no clear D gene. This CDR3 has 13 residues. Germline V CDR1 and CDR2: MNHEY, SMNVEV (reference sequence). Trimming took off 5 bases at V and 5 bases at J, with 12 bases between the two ends. The CDR3 region has the DNA TGTGCCAGCAGTACCCTCGTTAAGGAGACCCAGTACTTC. This encodes CASSTLVKETQYF.

This chain links TRBV28 with TRBJ2-5; D unclear. Germline CDR1 reads MDHEN; CDR2 reads SYDVKM. The CDR3 sequence is 11 residues long. The V end was cut by 3 bases, the J end by 2 bases, with 1 base between. Here the CDR3 DNA reads TGTGCCAGCAGTTTTCAAGAGACCCAGTACTTC. Translating it yields CASSFQETQYF. Combining the CDR3 with reference TRBV28 and TRBJ2-5 gives the whole variable domain DVKVTQSSRYLVKRTGEKVFLECVQDMDHENMFWYRQDPGLGLRLIYFSYDVKMKEKGDIPEGYSVSREKKERFSLILESASTNQTSMYLCASSFQETQYFGPGTRLLVL.

The chain combines TRBV4-3 with TRBJ2-2; 8 bases fit TRBD1. CDR3 length: 19 amino acids. The germline V gene has CDR1 LGHNA and CDR2 YSLEER. V dropped 5 bases and J dropped 4; count of bases not matched to a gene: 18. The CDR3 DNA reads as TGCGCCAGCAGCATGAACTCTCTCCAGGGGGCGTGGATCACCGGGGAGCTGTTTTTT. This translates into CASSMNSLQGAWITGELFF.

In DNA, the CDR3 is TGCGCCAAGCCGACGGCGGCCTACGAGCAGTACTTC. Its translation is CAKPTAAYEQYF. The rearrangement joins TRBV10-1 to TRBJ2-7; D unclear. V dropped 10 bases and J dropped 2 bases, with 12 bases sitting between them. This CDR3 region has 12 residues. Germline loops: CDR1 WNHNN, CDR2 SYGVQD (reference sequence).

The V and J genes are TRBV2 and TRBJ1-4; 8 positions match TRBD1. Unmatched junction bases numbered 4, after V lost 6 bases and J lost 4 bases. Per the germline V gene, CDR1 is SNHLY and CDR2 is FYNNEI. The CDR3 has 14 residues. As DNA, the CDR3 is TGTGCCAGCAGAATGGACAGGGATAATGAAAAACTGTTTTTT. This encodes CASRMDRDNEKLFF. Filled out from reference TRBV2 and TRBJ1-4, the complete variable domain reads EPEVTQTPSHQVTQMGQEVILRCVPISNHLYFYWYRQILGQKVEFLVSFYNNEISEKSEIFDDQFSVERPDGSNFTLKIRSTKLEDSAMYFCASRMDRDNEKLFFGSGTQLSVL.

The genes are TRBV7-9 and TRBJ2-3; a possible D gene is TRBD1 (5 bases). Trimming pared 3 bases from V and 2 bases from J, leaving 9 bases between. This CDR3 comprises 14 residues. Germline values: CDR1 SEHNR, CDR2 FQNEAQ (reference sequence). CDR3 loop: CASSFIGATDTQYF. In DNA form, the CDR3 reads TGTGCCAGCAGCTTTATAGGGGCCACAGATACGCAGTATTTT.

The chain links TRBV18 to TRBJ2-3; D possibly corresponds to TRBD2 (5 bases). CDR1 and CDR2 (germline): KGHSH, LQKENI. V lost 0 bases and J lost 6, with 10 bases in between. CDR3 length: 14 amino acids. This CDR3 is CASSPPLGVDTQYF. In nucleotides, the CDR3 is TGTGCCAGCTCACCACCTCTCGGGGTGGATACGCAGTATTTT.

This sequence joins TRBV27 and TRBJ2-1, with TRBD2 matching over 8 bases. The CDR3 contains 17 residues. V trimming: 1 base; J trimming: 8 bases; junction bases outside the gene matches: 13. Germline assignment: CDR1 MNHEY and CDR2 SMNVEV (reference sequence). DNA of the CDR3: TGTGCCAGCAGTTTATTAAGCCTCGGGACTAGTCCCCATGAGCAGTTCTTC. This translates into CASSLLSLGTSPHEQFF.

The chain employs TRBV5-7 and TRBJ1-1; 7 bases fit TRBD1. TRBV5-7 is filed as an ORF, its function uncertain. V gave up 3 bases and J gave up 1 base; unmatched junction bases: 3. The CDR3 extends over 14 amino acids. In DNA form, the CDR3 reads TGTGCCAGCAGCTCGCAGGGGGGGAACACTGAAGCTTTCTTT. Translated: CASSSQGGNTEAFF.

The rearrangement uses TRBV5-1 and TRBJ1-6; 7 nucleotides match TRBD1. V shed 3 bases, J shed 5 bases, and the junction held 5 bases outside the gene matches. This CDR3 contains 15 residues. From germline, CDR1 is SGHRS and CDR2 YFSETQ. The CDR3 region is CASSSDTGDNSPLHF. The CDR3 DNA follows: TGCGCCAGCAGCTCCGATACAGGGGATAATTCACCCCTCCACTTT.

CDR3 protein: CASSQELAGGYNEQFF. The CDR3 coding sequence is TGCGCCAGCAGCCAAGAGTTAGCGGGAGGGTACAATGAGCAGTTCTTC. V usage is TRBV4-3 and J usage is TRBJ2-1; 11 bases align to TRBD2. Germline loops: CDR1 LGHNA, CDR2 YSLEER. V lost 0 bases to trimming and J lost 4 bases; unmatched junction nucleotides: 2. The CDR3 sequence is 16 residues long.

V and J are TRBV5-5 and TRBJ1-2; D possibly corresponds to TRBD1 (6 bases). This CDR3 contains 16 residues. Germline loops: CDR1 SGHKS, CDR2 YYEKEE (reference sequence). Between the trimmed V and J ends, which lost 3 bases and 8 bases, there was a span of 23 bases. CDR3 loop: CASSSLTGIRSEGYTF. DNA for the CDR3: TGTGCCAGCAGCTCCTTGACAGGTATAAGGTCAGAAGGCTACACCTTC.

This clone has just one count. The V call is TRBV10-3, the J call TRBJ1-2; the D gene is possibly TRBD1 (5 bases). This CDR3 contains 16 residues. The ends were cut back, 7 bases at V and 3 bases at J, with 21 bases in the middle. Per germline, CDR1 ENHRY and CDR2 SYGVKD. CDR3 protein: CAITSGRDFTDYGYTF. CDR3 sequence (DNA): TGTGCCATCACTTCTGGACGGGACTTTACGGACTATGGCTACACCTTC.

V and J are TRBV9 and TRBJ2-3; no clear D gene. The CDR3 covers 14 residues. Germline CDR1 is SGDLS and CDR2 is YYNGEE. Trimming took 5 bases from V and 2 from J, leaving 12 bases between them. This chain's CDR3 is CASSPRMNTDTQYF. The CDR3 DNA reads as TGTGCCAGCAGTCCTAGGATGAACACAGATACGCAGTATTTT.

The rearrangement links TRBV3-1 (or the pseudogene TRBV3-2) to TRBJ1-1; possibly TRBD1 for D (5 bases). The ends were cut back, 2 bases at V and 11 bases at J, with 18 bases in the middle. Germline CDR1 is LGHDT and CDR2 is YNNKEL (reference sequence). The CDR3 extends over 14 amino acids. The CDR3 loop reads CASSQLGGMRVAFF. CDR3 DNA sequence: TGTGCCAGCAGCCAATTGGGGGGGATGCGGGTGGCTTTCTTT.

This clone was recorded once. DNA for the CDR3: TGCGCCAGCAGCTTGCTGTCTCTGATTAGCACAGATACGCAGTATTTT. Its protein product is CASSLLSLISTDTQYF. The V gene is TRBV5-1, the J gene TRBJ2-3; D not certain. The CDR3 totals 16 residues. Deletions cut 1 base from V and 0 bases from J, with 12 bases between. Germline CDR1 is SGHRS and CDR2 is YFSETQ.

The rearrangement links TRBV5-1 to TRBJ2-3; D is ambiguous. Germline V gene data show CDR1 as SGHRS and CDR2 as YFSETQ. Between the trimmed V and J ends, which lost 0 bases and 2 bases, there was a span of 4 bases. This CDR3 has 13 residues. CDR3 loop: CASSLDLTDTQYF. The CDR3 DNA follows: TGCGCCAGCAGCTTGGACCTCACAGATACGCAGTATTTT. The whole variable domain, remainder taken from reference TRBV5-1 and TRBJ2-3, is KAGVTQTPRYLIKTRGQQVTLSCSPISGHRSVSWYQQTPGQGLQFLFEYFSETQRNKGNFPGRFSGRQFSNSRSEMNVSTLELGDSALYLCASSLDLTDTQYFGPGTRLTVL.

This rearrangement joins TRBV7-8 to TRBJ2-3; 15 nucleotides line up with TRBD2. The CDR3 is made up of 18 amino acids. Trimming removed 5 bases from V and 4 bases from J; junction bases left unmatched: 10. The germline gives CDR1 SGHVS, CDR2 FQNEAQ. In DNA form, the CDR3 reads TGTGCCAGCAGCCCCGGACTAGCGGGAGGGCCAGGTGCAGATACGCAGTATTTT. Protein product: CASSPGLAGGPGADTQYF.

This rearrangement joins TRBV28 to TRBJ1-5, with D uncertain. The CDR3 consists of 15 residues. Germline-derived CDR1 and CDR2 are MDHEN and SYDVKM. Trimming took 2 bases from V and 2 from J, leaving 10 bases between them. CDR3 in amino acids: CASSLTGVRNQPQHF. In nucleotides, the CDR3 is TGTGCCAGCAGTTTAACCGGAGTTCGCAATCAGCCCCAGCATTTT.